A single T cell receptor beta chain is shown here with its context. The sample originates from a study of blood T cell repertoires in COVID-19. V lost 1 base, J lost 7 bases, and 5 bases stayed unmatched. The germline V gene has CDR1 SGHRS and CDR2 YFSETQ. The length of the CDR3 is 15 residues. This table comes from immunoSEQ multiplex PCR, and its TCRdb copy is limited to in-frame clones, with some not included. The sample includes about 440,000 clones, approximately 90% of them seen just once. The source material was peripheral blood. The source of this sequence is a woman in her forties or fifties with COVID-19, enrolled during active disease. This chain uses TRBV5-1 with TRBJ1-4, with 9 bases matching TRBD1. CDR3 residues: CASSLTGTGFEKLFF. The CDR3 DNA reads TGCGCCAGCAGCTTGACCGGGACAGGGTTTGAAAAACTGTTTTTT.